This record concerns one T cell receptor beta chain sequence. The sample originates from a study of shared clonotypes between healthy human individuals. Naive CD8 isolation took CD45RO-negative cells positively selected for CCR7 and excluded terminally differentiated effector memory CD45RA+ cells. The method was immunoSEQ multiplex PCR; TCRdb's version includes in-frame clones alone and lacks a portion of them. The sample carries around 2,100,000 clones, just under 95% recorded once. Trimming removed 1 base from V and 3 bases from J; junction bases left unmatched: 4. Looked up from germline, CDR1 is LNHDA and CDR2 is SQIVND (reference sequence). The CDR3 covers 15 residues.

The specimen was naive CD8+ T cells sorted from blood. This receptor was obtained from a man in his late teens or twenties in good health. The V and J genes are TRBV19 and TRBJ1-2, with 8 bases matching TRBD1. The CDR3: CASSIAPGGDYGYTF. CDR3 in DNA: TGTGCCAGTAGTATAGCCCCAGGGGGCGACTATGGCTACACCTTC. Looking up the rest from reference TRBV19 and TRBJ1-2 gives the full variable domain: DGGITQSPKYLFRKEGQNVTLSCEQNLNHDAMYWYRQDPGQGLRLIYYSQIVNDFQKGDIAEGYSVSREKKESFPLTVTSAQKNPTAFYLCASSIAPGGDYGYTFGSGTRLTVV.